This note documents a single T cell receptor beta chain sequence. This specimen belongs to a study of cytomegalovirus exposure and HLA in healthy donors. Using immunoSEQ multiplex PCR, the repertoire was profiled, and TCRdb retains in-frame clones only, with some absent. The data hold some 150,000 clones, with 85% to 90% observed a single time. This CDR3 is built from 13 residues. The V gene's germline CDR1 is MNHNY and CDR2 SVGAGI (reference sequence). V lost 7 bases, J lost 4 bases, and 6 bases stayed unmatched. Sequencing was carried out using PBMCs. The rearrangement links TRBV6-6 to TRBJ2-5; 7 bases are shared with TRBD2. The sequence was collected from a human donor in good health. The CDR3: CASKQAGSETQYF. The CDR3 bases are TGTGCCAGCAAACAAGCGGGGTCAGAGACCCAGTACTTC.